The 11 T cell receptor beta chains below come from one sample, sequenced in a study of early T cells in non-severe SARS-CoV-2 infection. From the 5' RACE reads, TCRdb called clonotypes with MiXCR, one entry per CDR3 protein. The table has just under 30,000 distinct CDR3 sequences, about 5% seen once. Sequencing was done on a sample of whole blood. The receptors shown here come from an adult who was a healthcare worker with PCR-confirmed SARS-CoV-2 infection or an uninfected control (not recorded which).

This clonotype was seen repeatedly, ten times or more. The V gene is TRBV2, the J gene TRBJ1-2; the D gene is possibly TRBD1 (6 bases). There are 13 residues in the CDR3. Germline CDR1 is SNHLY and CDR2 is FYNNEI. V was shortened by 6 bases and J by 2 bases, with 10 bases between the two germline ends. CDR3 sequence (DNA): TGTGCCAGCAGAGCCGACAGGAACTATGGCTACACCTTC. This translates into CASRADRNYGYTF. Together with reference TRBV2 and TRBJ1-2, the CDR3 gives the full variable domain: EPEVTQTPSHQVTQMGQEVILRCVPISNHLYFYWYRQILGQKVEFLVSFYNNEISEKSEIFDDQFSVERPDGSNFTLKIRSTKLEDSAMYFCASRADRNYGYTFGSGTRLTVV.

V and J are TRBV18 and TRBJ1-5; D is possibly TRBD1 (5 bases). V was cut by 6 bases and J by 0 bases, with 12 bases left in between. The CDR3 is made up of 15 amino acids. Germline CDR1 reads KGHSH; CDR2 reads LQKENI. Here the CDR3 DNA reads TGTGCCAGCTCCCTTGGGGACGGTAGCAATCAGCCCCAGCATTTT. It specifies CASSLGDGSNQPQHF. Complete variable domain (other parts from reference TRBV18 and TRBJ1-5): NAGVMQNPRHLVRRRGQEARLRCSPMKGHSHVYWYRQLPEEGLKFMVYLQKENIIDESGMPKERFSAEFPKEGPSILRIQQVVRGDSAAYFCASSLGDGSNQPQHFGDGTRLSIL.

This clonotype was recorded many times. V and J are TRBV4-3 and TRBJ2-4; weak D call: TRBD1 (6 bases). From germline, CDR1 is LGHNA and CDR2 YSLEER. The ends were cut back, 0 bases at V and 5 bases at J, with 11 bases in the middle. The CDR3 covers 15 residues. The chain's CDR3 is CASSQDQGYQNIQYF. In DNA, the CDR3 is TGCGCCAGCAGCCAAGATCAGGGGTACCAAAACATTCAGTACTTC.

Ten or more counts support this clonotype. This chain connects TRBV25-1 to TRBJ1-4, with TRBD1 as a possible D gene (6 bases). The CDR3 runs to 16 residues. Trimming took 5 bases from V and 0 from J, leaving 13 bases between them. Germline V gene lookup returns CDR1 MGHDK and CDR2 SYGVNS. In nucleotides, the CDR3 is TGTGCCAGCAGTCCAGGGACAAAAGCAACTAATGAAAAACTGTTTTTT. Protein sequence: CASSPGTKATNEKLFF.

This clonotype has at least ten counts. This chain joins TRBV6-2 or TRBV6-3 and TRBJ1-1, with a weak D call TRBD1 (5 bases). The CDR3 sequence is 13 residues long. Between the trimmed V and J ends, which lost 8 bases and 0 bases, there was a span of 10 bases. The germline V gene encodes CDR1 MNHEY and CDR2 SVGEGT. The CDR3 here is CASARGMNTEAFF. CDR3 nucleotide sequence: TGTGCCAGCGCTAGGGGCATGAACACTGAAGCTTTCTTT.

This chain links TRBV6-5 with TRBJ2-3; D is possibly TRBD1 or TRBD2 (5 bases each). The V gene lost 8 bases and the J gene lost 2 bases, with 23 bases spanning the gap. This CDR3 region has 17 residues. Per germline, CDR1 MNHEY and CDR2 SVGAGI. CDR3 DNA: TGTGCCAGCGGAAGAGAGGCAGGGACCCCTTTCACAGATACGCAGTATTTT. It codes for CASGREAGTPFTDTQYF.

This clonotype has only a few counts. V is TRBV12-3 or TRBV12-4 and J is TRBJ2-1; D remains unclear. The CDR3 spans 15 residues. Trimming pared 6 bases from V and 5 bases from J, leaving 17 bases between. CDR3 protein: CASSKETGVNNEQFF. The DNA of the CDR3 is TGTGCCAGCAGCAAGGAGACGGGCGTAAACAATGAGCAGTTCTTC.

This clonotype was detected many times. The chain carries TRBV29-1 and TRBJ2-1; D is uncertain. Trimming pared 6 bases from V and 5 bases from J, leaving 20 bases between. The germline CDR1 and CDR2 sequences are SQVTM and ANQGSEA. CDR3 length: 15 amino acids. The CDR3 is CSVARPSSLHNEQFF. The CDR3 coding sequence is TGCAGCGTCGCCAGGCCCAGTAGTCTCCACAATGAGCAGTTCTTC.

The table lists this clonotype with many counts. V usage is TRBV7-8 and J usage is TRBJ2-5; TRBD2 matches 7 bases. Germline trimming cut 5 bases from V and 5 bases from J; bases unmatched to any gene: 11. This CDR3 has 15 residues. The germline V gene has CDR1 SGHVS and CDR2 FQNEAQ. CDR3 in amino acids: CASSPPLREGETQYF. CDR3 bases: TGTGCCAGCAGCCCCCCCCTGAGGGAGGGGGAGACCCAGTACTTC. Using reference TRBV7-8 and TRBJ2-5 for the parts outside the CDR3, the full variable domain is GAGVSQSPRYKVAKRGQDVALRCDPISGHVSLFWYQQALGQGPEFLTYFQNEAQLDKSGLPSDRFFAERPEGSVSTLKIQRTQQEDSAVYLCASSPPLREGETQYFGPGTRLLVL.

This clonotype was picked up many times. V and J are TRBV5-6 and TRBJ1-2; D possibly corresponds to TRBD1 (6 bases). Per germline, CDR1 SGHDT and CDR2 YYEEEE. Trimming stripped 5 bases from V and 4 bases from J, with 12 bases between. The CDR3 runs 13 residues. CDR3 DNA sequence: TGTGCCAGCAGGTTCCAGGGGATCTATGGCTACACCTTC. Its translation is CASRFQGIYGYTF.

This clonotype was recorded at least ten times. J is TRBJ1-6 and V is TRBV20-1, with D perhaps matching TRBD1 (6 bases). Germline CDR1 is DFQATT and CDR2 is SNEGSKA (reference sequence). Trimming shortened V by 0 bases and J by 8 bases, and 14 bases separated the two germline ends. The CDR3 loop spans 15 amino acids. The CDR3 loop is CSARDWQGPDSPLHF. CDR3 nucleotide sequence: TGCAGTGCTAGAGATTGGCAGGGGCCAGATTCACCCCTCCACTTT.